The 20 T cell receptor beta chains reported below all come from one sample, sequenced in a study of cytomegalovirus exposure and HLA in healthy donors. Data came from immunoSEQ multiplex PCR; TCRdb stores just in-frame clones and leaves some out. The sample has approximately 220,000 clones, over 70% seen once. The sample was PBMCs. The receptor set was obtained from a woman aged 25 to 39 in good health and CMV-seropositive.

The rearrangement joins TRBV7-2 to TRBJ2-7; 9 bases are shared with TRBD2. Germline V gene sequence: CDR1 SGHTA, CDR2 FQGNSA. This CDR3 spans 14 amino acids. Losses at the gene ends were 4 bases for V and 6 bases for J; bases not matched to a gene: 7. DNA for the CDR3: TGTGCCAGCAGCTCGACTAGCGGCGTCGGCGAGCAGTACTTC. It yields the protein CASSSTSGVGEQYF.

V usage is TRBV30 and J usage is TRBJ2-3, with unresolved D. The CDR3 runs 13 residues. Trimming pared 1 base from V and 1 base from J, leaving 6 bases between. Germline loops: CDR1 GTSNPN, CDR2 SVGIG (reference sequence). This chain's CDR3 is CAWSEGGTDTQYF. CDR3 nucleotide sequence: TGTGCCTGGAGTGAGGGCGGCACAGATACGCAGTATTTT.

The CDR3 sequence: CASSLDLDGYTF. Here the CDR3 DNA reads TGCGCCAGCAGCTTGGATCTCGATGGCTACACCTTC. The chain is built from TRBV5-1 and TRBJ1-2; unclear D gene. CDR1 SGHRS and CDR2 YFSETQ come from the germline V gene. There are 12 residues in the CDR3. With 0 bases removed from V and 6 bases from J, the gap between germline ends came to 6 bases.

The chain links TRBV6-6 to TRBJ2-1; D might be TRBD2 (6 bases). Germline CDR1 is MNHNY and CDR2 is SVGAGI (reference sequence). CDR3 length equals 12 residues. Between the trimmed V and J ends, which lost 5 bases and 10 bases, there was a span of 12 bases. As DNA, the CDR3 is TGTGCCAGCAGTCAACTAGCCAGCGAGCAGTTCTTC. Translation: CASSQLASEQFF.

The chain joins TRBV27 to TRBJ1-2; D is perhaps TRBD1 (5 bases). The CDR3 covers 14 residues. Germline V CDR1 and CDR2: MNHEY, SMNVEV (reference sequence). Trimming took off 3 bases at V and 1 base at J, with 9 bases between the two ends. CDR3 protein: CASSLSGINYGYTF. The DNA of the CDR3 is TGTGCCAGCAGTTTGTCAGGGATTAACTATGGCTACACCTTC.

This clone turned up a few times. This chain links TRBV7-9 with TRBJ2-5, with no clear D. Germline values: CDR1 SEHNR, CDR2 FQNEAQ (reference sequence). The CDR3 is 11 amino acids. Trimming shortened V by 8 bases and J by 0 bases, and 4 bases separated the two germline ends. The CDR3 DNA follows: TGTGCCAGCGCGAACCAAGAGACCCAGTACTTC. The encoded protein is CASANQETQYF. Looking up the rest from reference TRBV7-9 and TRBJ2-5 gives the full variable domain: DTGVSQNPRHKITKRGQNVTFRCDPISEHNRLYWYRQTLGQGPEFLTYFQNEAQLEKSRLLSDRFSAERPKGSFSTLEIQRTEQGDSAMYLCASANQETQYFGPGTRLLVL.

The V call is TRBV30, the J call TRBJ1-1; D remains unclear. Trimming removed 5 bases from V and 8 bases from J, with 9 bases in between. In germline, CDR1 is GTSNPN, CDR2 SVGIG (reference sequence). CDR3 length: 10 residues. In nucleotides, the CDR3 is TGTGCCTGGGCCAAAGGGGAAGCTTTCTTT. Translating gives CAWAKGEAFF.

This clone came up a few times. The CDR3 loop is CSGRQGSTGELFF. In nucleotides, the CDR3 is TGCAGCGGACGACAGGGTAGCACCGGGGAGCTGTTTTTT. The chain links TRBV29-1 to TRBJ2-2; 7 bases line up with TRBD1. This CDR3 region has 13 residues. Germline loops: CDR1 SQVTM, CDR2 ANQGSEA. The V gene end was trimmed by 7 bases and the J gene end by 4 bases; junction bases not matched to a gene: 6.

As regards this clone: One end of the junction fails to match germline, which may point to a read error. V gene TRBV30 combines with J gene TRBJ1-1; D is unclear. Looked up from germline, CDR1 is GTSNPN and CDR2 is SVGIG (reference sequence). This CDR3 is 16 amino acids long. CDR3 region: CAWRKRKVHQHTEAFF. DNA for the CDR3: TGTGCTTGGAGGAAGAGAAAGGTACACCAGCACACTGAAGCTTTCTTT. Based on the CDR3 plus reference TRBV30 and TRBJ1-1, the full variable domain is SQTIHQWPATLVQPVGSPLSLECTVEGTSNPNLYWYRQAAGRGLQLLFYSVGIGQISSEVPQNLSASRPQDRQFILSSKKLLLSDSGFYLCAWRKRKVHQHTEAFFGQGTRLTVV.

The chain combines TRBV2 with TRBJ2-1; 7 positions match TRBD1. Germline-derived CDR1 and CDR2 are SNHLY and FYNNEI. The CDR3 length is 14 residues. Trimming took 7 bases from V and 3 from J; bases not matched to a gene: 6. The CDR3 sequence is CASKSRTGYNEQFF. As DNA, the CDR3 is TGTGCCAGCAAGAGCAGGACAGGCTACAATGAGCAGTTCTTC. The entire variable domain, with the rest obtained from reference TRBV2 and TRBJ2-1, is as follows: EPEVTQTPSHQVTQMGQEVILRCVPISNHLYFYWYRQILGQKVEFLVSFYNNEISEKSEIFDDQFSVERPDGSNFTLKIRSTKLEDSAMYFCASKSRTGYNEQFFGPGTRLTVL.

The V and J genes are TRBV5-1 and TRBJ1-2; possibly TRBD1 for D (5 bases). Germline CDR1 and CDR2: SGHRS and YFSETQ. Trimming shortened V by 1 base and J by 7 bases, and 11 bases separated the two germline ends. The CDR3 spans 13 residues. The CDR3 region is CASSLTGRFGYTF. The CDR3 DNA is TGCGCCAGCAGCTTGACAGGCCGGTTTGGCTACACCTTC.

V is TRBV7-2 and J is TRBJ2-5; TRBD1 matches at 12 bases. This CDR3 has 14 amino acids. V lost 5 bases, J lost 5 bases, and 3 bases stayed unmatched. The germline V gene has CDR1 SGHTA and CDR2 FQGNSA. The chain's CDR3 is CASSRDRGLETQYF. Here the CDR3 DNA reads TGTGCCAGCAGCCGGGACAGGGGGCTTGAGACCCAGTACTTC.

The CDR3 here is CAWAGFNTGELFF. The CDR3 region has the DNA TGTGCCTGGGCGGGATTTAACACCGGGGAGCTGTTTTTT. This chain joins TRBV30 and TRBJ2-2, with D maybe TRBD2 (6 bases). Per the germline V gene, CDR1 is GTSNPN and CDR2 is SVGIG (reference sequence). The CDR3 sequence is 13 residues long. V lost 5 bases and J 2 bases, leaving 9 bases between the germline ends.

The CDR3 sequence: CASSVDHNTEAFF. The CDR3 nucleotides are TGTGCCAGCAGCGTGGACCACAACACTGAAGCTTTCTTT. The V call is TRBV9, the J call TRBJ1-1; no reliable D call. Germline V gene lookup returns CDR1 SGDLS and CDR2 YYNGEE. The CDR3 spans 13 residues. Trimming cost V 2 bases and J 2 bases, with 7 bases left between them.

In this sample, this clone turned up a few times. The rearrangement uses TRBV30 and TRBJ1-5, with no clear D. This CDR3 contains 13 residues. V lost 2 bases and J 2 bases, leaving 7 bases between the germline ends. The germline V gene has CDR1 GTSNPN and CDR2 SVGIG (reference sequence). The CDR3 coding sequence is TGTGCCTGGAGTACGAAAGGCAATCAGCCCCAGCATTTT. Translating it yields CAWSTKGNQPQHF.

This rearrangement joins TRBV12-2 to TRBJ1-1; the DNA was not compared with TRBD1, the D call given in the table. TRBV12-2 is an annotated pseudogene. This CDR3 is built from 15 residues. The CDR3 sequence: CASRDRQEMNTEAFF. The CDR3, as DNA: TGTGCAAGTCGCGACAGACAGGAAATGAACACTGAAGCTTTCTTT.

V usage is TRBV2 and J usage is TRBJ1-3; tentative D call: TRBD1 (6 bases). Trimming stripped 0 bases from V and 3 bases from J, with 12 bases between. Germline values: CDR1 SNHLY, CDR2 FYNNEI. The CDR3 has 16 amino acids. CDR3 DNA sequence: TGTGCCAGCAGTGAAGCTAGGACAGCAAATGGAAACACCATATATTTT. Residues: CASSEARTANGNTIYF.

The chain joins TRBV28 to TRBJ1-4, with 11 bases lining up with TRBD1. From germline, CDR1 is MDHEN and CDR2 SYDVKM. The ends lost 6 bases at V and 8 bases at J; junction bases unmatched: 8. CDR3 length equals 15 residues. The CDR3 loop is CASSPRTGGAEKLFF. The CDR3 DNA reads TGTGCCAGCAGCCCTCGGACAGGGGGCGCGGAAAAACTGTTTTTT.

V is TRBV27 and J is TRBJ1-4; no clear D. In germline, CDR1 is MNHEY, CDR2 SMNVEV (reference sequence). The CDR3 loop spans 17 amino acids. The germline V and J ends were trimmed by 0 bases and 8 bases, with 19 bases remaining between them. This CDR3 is CASSLSRTSGVGEKLFF. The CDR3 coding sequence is TGTGCCAGCAGTTTATCCCGAACGTCCGGGGTAGGAGAAAAACTGTTTTTT.

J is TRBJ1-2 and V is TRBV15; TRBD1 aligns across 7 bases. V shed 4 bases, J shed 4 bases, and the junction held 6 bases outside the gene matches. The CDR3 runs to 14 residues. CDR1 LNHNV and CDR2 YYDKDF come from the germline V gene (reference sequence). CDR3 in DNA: TGTGCCACCAGCATCGCCGGGACAGTCTATGGCTACACCTTC. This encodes CATSIAGTVYGYTF.